This T cell receptor beta chain was recovered during a study of blood T cell repertoires in COVID-19. Study information: Whether acute or convalescent, the COVID-19 samples came from the United States, Italy and Spain. Sample material is recorded as cDNA or gDNA derived from T cells, B-cell-depleted T cells, or PBMCs.

Authors' methods: The assay estimated nucleated cells by amplifying reference gene primers. The method was immunoSEQ multiplex PCR; TCRdb's version includes in-frame clones alone and lacks a portion of them. V, J and clone size reflect that table, while D and trimming were determined from the DNA. The sample has about 300,000 clones; 85% to 90% are singletons. This CDR3 is built from 15 residues. Per the germline V gene, CDR1 is SGHRS and CDR2 is YFSETQ. Trimming removed 2 bases from V and 2 bases from J; junction bases left unmatched: 5. Cohorts were based on clinical histories the participants reported.

This rearrangement joins TRBV5-1 to TRBJ2-3; 7 positions match TRBD1. The TCR originated in a man aged 25-45 years who had recovered from COVID-19. The sequenced sample was PBMCs or T cells enriched from blood (not recorded which). In nucleotides, the CDR3 is TGCGCCAGCAGCTTAACAGGGGTTGCCACAGATACGCAGTATTTT. It codes for CASSLTGVATDTQYF.